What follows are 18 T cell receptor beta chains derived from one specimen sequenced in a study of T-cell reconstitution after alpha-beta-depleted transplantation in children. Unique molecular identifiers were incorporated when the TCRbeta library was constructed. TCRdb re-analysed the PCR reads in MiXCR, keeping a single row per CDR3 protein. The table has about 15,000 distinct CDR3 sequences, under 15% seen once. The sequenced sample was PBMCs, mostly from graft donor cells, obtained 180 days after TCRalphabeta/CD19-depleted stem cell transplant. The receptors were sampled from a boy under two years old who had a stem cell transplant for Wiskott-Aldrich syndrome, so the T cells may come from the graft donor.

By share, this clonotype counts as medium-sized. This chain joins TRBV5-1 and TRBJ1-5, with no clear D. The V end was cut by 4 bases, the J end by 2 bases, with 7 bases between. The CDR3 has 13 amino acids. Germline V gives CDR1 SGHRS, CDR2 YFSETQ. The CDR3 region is CASSTDGNQPQHF. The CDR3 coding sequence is TGCGCCAGCAGCACCGATGGCAATCAGCCCCAGCATTTT. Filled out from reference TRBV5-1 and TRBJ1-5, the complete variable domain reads KAGVTQTPRYLIKTRGQQVTLSCSPISGHRSVSWYQQTPGQGLQFLFEYFSETQRNKGNFPGRFSGRQFSNSRSEMNVSTLELGDSALYLCASSTDGNQPQHFGDGTRLSIL.

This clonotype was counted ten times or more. The CDR3 nucleotides read TGTGCCAGCAGCTCTAGCTTATATACGCAGTATTTT. Its protein is CASSSSLYTQYF. The J gene is TRBJ2-3, the V gene TRBV7-9; weak D call: TRBD2 (5 bases). The CDR3 runs 12 residues. Germline V CDR1 and CDR2: SEHNR, FQNEAQ (reference sequence). V lost 4 bases and J 7 bases, leaving 9 bases between the germline ends.

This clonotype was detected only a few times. Here the CDR3 DNA reads TGTGCCAGCAGTCCCGGGACTCAACGATACGAGCAGTACTTC. This codes for CASSPGTQRYEQYF. The chain recombines TRBV12-3 or TRBV12-4 with TRBJ2-7; possibly TRBD2 for D (6 bases). Trimming removed 5 bases from V and 4 bases from J, with 15 bases in between. The CDR3 contains 14 residues.

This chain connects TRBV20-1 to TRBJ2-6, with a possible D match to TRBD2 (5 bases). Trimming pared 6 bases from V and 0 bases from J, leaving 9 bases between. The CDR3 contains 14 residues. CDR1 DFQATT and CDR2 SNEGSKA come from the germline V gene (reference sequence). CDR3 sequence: CSAEGSSGANVLTF. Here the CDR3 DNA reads TGCAGTGCAGAAGGGAGCTCTGGGGCCAACGTCCTGACTTTC.

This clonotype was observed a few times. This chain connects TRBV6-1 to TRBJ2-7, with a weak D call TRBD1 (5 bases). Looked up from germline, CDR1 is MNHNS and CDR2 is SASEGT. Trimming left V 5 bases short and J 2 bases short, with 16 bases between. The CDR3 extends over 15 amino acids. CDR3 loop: CASSRRVVGAYEQYF. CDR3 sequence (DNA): TGTGCCAGCAGTCGCAGGGTCGTAGGGGCCTACGAGCAGTACTTC.

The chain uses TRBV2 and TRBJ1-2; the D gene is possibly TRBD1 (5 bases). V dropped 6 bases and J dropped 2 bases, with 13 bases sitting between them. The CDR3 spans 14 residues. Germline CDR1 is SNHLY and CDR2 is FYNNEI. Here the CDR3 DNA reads TGTGCCAGCAGGGGGGTGGGGGGAAACTATGGCTACACCTTC. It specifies CASRGVGGNYGYTF.

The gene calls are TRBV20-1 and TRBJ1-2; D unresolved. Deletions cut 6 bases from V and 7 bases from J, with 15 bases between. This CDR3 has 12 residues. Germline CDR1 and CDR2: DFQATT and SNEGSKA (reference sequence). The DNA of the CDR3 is TGCAGTGCAAGGTCCTATTCGCGTGGCTACACCTTC. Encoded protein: CSARSYSRGYTF.

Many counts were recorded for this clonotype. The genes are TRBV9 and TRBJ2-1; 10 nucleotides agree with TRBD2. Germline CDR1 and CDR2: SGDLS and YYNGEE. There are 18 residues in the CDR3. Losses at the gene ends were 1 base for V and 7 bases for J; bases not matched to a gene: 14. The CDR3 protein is CASSVKNIGLAGVNEQFF. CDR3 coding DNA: TGTGCCAGCAGCGTAAAGAACATCGGCCTAGCGGGAGTTAATGAGCAGTTCTTC.

In nucleotides, the CDR3 is TGTGCCAGCAGCTCATTAATCGGGACTAGGATCTCCTACGAGCAGTACTTC. Translating it yields CASSSLIGTRISYEQYF. V usage is TRBV7-2 and J usage is TRBJ2-7, with 8 bases fitting TRBD2. There are 17 residues in the CDR3. The J segment lost 0 bases and the V segment lost 4 bases, leaving 11 bases of the junction unmatched. Germline loops: CDR1 SGHTA, CDR2 FQGNSA.

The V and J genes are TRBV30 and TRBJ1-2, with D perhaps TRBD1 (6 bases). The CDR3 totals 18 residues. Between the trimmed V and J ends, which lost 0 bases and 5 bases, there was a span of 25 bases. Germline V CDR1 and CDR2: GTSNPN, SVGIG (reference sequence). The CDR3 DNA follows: TGTGCCTGGAGTGTATGGTCCGCCGTTGGGGGCCACTATTATGGCTACACCTTC. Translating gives CAWSVWSAVGGHYYGYTF. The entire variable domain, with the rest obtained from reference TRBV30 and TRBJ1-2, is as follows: SQTIHQWPATLVQPVGSPLSLECTVEGTSNPNLYWYRQAAGRGLQLLFYSVGIGQISSEVPQNLSASRPQDRQFILSSKKLLLSDSGFYLCAWSVWSAVGGHYYGYTFGSGTRLTVV.

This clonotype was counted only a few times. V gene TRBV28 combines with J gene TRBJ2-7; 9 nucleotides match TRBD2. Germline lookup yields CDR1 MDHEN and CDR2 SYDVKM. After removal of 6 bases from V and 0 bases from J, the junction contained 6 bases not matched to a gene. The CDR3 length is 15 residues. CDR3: CASSEGLASSYEQYF. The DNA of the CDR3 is TGTGCCAGCAGCGAAGGACTAGCGTCCTCCTACGAGCAGTACTTC.

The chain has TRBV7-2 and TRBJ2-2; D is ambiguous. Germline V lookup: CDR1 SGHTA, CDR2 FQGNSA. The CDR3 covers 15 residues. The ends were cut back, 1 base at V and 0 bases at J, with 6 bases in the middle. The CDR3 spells CASSLVDSNTGELFF. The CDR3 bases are TGTGCCAGCAGCTTAGTCGACTCGAACACCGGGGAGCTGTTTTTT.

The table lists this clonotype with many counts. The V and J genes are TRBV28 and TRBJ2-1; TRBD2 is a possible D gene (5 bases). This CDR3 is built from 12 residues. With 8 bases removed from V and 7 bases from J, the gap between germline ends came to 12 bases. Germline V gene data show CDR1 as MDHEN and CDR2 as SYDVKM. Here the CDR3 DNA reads TGTGCCAGCCGCACGGTAGCGAATGAGCAGTTCTTC. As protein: CASRTVANEQFF.

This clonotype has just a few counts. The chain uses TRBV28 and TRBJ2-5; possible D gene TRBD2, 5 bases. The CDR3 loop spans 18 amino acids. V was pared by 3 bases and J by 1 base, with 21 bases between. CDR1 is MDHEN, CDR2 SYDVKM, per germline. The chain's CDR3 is CASSFRPRAAFSQETQYF. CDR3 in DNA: TGTGCCAGCAGTTTCCGCCCTCGAGCGGCCTTCTCCCAAGAGACCCAGTACTTC.

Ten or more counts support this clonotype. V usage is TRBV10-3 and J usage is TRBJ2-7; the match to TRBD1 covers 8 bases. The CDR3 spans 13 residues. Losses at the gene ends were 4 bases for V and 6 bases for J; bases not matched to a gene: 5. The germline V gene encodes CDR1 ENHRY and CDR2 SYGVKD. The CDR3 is CAISATGGGEQYF. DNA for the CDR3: TGTGCCATCAGTGCCACAGGGGGAGGCGAGCAGTACTTC.

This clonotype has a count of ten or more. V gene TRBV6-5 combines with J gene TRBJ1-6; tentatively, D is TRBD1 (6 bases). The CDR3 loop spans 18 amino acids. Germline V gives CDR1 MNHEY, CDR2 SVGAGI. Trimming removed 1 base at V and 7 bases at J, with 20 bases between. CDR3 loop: CASSYYLGGTPINSPLHF. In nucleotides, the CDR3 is TGTGCCAGCAGTTACTATTTAGGGGGGACCCCTATAAATTCACCCCTCCACTTT.

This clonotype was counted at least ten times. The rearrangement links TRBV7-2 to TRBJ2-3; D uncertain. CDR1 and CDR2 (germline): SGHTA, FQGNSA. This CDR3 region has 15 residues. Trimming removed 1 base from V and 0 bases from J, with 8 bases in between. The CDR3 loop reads CASSLVSDSTDTQYF. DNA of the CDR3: TGTGCCAGCAGCTTAGTTTCGGATAGCACAGATACGCAGTATTTT.

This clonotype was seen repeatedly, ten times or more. DNA of the CDR3: TGCAGCGTTGTCACGACAGGGTCCTATGGCTACACCTTC. This translates into CSVVTTGSYGYTF. The chain couples TRBV29-1 to TRBJ1-2; 7 nucleotides agree with TRBD1. V was pared by 4 bases and J by 4 bases, with 6 bases of the junction left unmatched. This CDR3 has 13 residues. Germline CDR1 is SQVTM and CDR2 is ANQGSEA.